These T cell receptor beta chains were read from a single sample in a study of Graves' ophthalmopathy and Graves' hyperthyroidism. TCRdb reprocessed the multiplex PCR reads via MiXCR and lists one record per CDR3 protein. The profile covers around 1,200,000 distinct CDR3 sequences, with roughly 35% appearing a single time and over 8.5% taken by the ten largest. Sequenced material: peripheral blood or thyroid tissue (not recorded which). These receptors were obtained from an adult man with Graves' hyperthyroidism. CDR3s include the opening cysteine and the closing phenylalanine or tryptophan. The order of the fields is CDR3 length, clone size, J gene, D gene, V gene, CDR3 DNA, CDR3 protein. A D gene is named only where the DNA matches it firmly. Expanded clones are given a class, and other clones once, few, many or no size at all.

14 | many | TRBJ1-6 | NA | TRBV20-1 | TGCAGTGCTGTAGGGGGGACCTATAATTCACCCCTCCACTTT | CSAVGGTYNSPLHF
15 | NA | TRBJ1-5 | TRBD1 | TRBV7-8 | TGTGCCAGCAGTGAACAGGGGATCCCCGATCAGCCCCAGCATTTT | CASSEQGIPDQPQHF
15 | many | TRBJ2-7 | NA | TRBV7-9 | TGTGCCAGCAGCGTTGGCTACAGGGTCTCCTACGAGCAGTACTTC | CASSVGYRVSYEQYF
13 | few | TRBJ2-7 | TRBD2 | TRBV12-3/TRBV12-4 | TGTGCCAGCAGTGCCGGACTAGCCGTCGAGCAGTACTTC | CASSAGLAVEQYF
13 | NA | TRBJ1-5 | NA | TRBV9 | TGTGCCAGCAGCCGTGACGGGAGGGAGACCCAGCATTTT | CASSRDGRETQHF
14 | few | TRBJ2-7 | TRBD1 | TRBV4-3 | TGCGCCAGCAGCCAATCCTACAGGGGGGACGAGCAGTACTTC | CASSQSYRGDEQYF
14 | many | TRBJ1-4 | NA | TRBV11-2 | TGTGCCAGCAGCTCGGCCCAACCGGTGGGAAAACTGTTTTTT | CASSSAQPVGKLFF
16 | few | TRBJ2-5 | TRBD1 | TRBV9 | TGTGCCAGCAGCGTAGGGGGACAGGGGACCCAAGAGACCCAGTACTTC | CASSVGGQGTQETQYF
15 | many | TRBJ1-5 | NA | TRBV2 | TGTGCCAGCAGTGGTGGGGGTCAGATCAATCAGCCCCAGCATTTT | CASSGGGQINQPQHF
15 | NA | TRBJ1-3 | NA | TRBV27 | TGTGCCAGCAGTTTGACCGGATACGCTGGAAACACCATATATTTT | CASSLTGYAGNTIYF
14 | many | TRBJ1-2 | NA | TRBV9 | TGTGCCAGCAGCGTAGATCCAGCTAACTATGGCTACACCTTC | CASSVDPANYGYTF
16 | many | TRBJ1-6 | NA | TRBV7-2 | TGTGCCAGCAGCTTAGCCAATCTACCTTCTAGTTCACCCCTCCACTTT | CASSLANLPSSSPLHF
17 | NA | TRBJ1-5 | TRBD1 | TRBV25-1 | TGTGCCAGCAGCGAACCGGGACAGGGGATAGGGAATCAGCCCCAGCATTTT | CASSEPGQGIGNQPQHF
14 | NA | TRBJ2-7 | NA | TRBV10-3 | TGTGCCATCAGTGAGGACCGACCCTCCTACGAGCAGTACTTC | CAISEDRPSYEQYF
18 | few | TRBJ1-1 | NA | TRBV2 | TGTGCCAGCGGCAAACGGGGCCGGAACTGGGGCATGAACACTGAAGCTTTCTTT | CASGKRGRNWGMNTEAFF
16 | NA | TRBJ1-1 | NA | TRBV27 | TGTGCCAGCAGTCCAATTCAGGGGAAGGGGAACACTGAAGCTTTCTTT | CASSPIQGKGNTEAFF
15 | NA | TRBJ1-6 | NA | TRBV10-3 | TGTGCCATCAGTGCTAGACCGGGGGCGTCGTCACCCCTCCACTTT | CAISARPGASSPLHF
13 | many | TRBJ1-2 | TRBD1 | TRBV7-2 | TGTGCCAGCAGCTTATGGACAGGGGACGGCTACACCTTC | CASSLWTGDGYTF
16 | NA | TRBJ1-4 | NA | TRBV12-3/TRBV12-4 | TGTGCCAGCAGTTTCCGGACAGACGGAACTAATGAAAAACTGTTTTTT | CASSFRTDGTNEKLFF
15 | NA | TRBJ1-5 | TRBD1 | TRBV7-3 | TGTGCCAGCAGCCCTGGACAGGCGAACAATCAGCCCCAGCATTTT | CASSPGQANNQPQHF
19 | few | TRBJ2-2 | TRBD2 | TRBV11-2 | TGCGCCAGCAGCCTCTCGCCGGGAGGGTTGGACTATCACACCGGGGAGCTGTTTTTT | CASSLSPGGLDYHTGELFF
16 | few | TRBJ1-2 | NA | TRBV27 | TGTGCCAGCAGTTTAAGACTGACGGGGGAGAGCTATGGCTACACCTTC | CASSLRLTGESYGYTF
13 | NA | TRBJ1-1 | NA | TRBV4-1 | TGCGCCAGCAGATCAGGGACTAACACTGAAGCTTTCTTT | CASRSGTNTEAFF
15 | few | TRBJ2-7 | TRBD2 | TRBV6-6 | TGTGCCAGCAGTGAATCGTCGGGAGGATCCTACGAGCAGTACTTC | CASSESSGGSYEQYF
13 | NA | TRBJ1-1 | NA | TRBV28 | TGTGCCAGCAGTTTACCGTGGACGACTGAAGCTTTCTTT | CASSLPWTTEAFF
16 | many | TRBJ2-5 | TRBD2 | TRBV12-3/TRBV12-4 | TGTGCCAGCACCCAGCGGACTAGCGGGAGCCAAGAGACCCAGTACTTC | CASTQRTSGSQETQYF
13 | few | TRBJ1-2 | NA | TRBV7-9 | TGTGCCAGCGCCACCCGATCTGAGTTTGGCTACACCTTC | CASATRSEFGYTF
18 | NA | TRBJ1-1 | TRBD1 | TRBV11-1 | TGTGCCAGCAGCTTAGGTACCGGGACAGGGGGTAGGAACACTGAAGCTTTCTTT | CASSLGTGTGGRNTEAFF
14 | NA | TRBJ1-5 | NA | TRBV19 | TGTGCCAGTTGTATCACAGGTGGCAATCAGCCCCAGCATTTT | CASCITGGNQPQHF
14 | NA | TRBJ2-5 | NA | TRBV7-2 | TGTGCCAGCAGCTCCCGGACAGCAAATCAGCCCCAGTACTTC | CASSSRTANQPQYF
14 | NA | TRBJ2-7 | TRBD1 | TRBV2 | TGTGCCAGCGGTCTGGGACAGCCCAACTACGAGCAGTACTTC | CASGLGQPNYEQYF
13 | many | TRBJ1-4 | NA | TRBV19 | TGTGCCAGTAGTAAGAATCGGGGGGAAAAACTGTTTTTT | CASSKNRGEKLFF
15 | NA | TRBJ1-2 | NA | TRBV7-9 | TGTGCCAGCAGCCAGACCTTAGGGGAAAACTATGGCTACACCTTC | CASSQTLGENYGYTF
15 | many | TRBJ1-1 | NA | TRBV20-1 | TGCAGTGCTAGAGATGTTGAGGGGATGAACACTGAAGCTTTCTTT | CSARDVEGMNTEAFF
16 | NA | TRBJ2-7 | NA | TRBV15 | TGTGCCACCAGCAGAGGGATACAGGGTGGTTCTTACGAGCAGTACTTC | CATSRGIQGGSYEQYF
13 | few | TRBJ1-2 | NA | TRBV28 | TGTGCCAGCAGTTCGCAGGGACCTTATGGCTACACCTTC | CASSSQGPYGYTF
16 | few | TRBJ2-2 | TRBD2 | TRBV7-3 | TGTGCCAGCAGCCTGACGGGACTAGCGGCCACCGGGGAGCTGTTTTTT | CASSLTGLAATGELFF
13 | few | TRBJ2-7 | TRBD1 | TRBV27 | TGTGCCAGCCAGGGACAGACTACGGTCGAGCAGTACTTC | CASQGQTTVEQYF
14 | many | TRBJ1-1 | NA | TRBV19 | TGTGCCAGTAGTATCGAAGCCAAGAACACTGAAGCTTTCTTT | CASSIEAKNTEAFF
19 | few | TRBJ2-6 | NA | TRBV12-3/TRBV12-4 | TGTGCCAGCAGTTACCCGACATCGGGGGACGCCTCTGGGGCCAACGTCCTGACTTTC | CASSYPTSGDASGANVLTF
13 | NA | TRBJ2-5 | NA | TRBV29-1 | TGCAGCGTTGCTCAACAGGGTCGGGAGACCCAGTACTTC | CSVAQQGRETQYF
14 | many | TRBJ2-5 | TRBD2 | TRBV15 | TGTGCCACCAGCAGAGAACTAGCGGAAGAGACCCAGTACTTC | CATSRELAEETQYF
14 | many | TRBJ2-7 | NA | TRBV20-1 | TGCAGTGCTCCTCGCGTAGCTAGTATCTACGAGCAGTACTTC | CSAPRVASIYEQYF
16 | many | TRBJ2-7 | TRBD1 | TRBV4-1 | TGCGCCAGCAGCCAAGGTATCCGGGACAGCTCCTACGAGCAGTACTTC | CASSQGIRDSSYEQYF
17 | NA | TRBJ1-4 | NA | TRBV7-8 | TGTGCCAGCAGCTTCGGGTTAATGGGGACTCTGGGGGAAAAACTGTTTTTT | CASSFGLMGTLGEKLFF
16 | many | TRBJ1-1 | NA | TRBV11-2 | TGTGCCAGCAGCTTAGCCTATCAGGAGATGAACACTGAAGCTTTCTTT | CASSLAYQEMNTEAFF
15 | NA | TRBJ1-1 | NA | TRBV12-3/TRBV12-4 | TGTGCCAGCAGTTTTCCGGGTGGCGGGAACACTGAAGCTTTCTTT | CASSFPGGGNTEAFF
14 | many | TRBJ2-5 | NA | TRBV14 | TGTGCCAGCAGCGACAAGGGCGGCCAAGAGACCCAGTACTTC | CASSDKGGQETQYF
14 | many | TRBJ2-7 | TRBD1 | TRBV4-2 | TGTGCCAGCAGCCCATGGGACAGGCGCTACGAGCAGTACTTC | CASSPWDRRYEQYF
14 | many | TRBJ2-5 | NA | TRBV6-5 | TGTGCCAGCAGGCAGGCGGGTCAAAGGGAGACCCAGTACTTC | CASRQAGQRETQYF
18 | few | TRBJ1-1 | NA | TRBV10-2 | TGTGCCAGCAGTGTAGGCCGGGGGGTATGGGAAGAGAACACTGAAGCTTTCTTT | CASSVGRGVWEENTEAFF
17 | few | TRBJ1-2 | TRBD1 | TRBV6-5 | TGTGCCAGCAGTTACCCTACGGGACAGGGGGCGAACTATGGCTACACCTTC | CASSYPTGQGANYGYTF
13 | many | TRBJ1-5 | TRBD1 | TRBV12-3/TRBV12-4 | TGTGCCAGCACCAGACAGGGGGGACAGCCCCAGCATTTT | CASTRQGGQPQHF
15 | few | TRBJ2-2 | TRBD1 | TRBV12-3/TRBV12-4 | TGTGCCAGCAGTTTCGGGGACAGGCACACCGGGGAGCTGTTTTTT | CASSFGDRHTGELFF
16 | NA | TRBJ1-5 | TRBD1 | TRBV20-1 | TGCAGTGCTAGAGATGGGGGACAGGGAGGGAATCAGCCCCAGCATTTT | CSARDGGQGGNQPQHF